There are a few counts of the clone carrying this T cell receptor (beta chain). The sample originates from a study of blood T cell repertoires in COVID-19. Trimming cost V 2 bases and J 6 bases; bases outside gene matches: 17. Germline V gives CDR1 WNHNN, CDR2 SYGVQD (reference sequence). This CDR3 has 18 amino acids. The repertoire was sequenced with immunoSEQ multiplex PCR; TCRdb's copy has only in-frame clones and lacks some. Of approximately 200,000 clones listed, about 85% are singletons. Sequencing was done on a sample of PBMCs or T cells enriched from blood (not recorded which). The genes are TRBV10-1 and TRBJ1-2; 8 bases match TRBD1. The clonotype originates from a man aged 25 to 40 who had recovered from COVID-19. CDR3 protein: CASSEPDRQGFFEHGYTF. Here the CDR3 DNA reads TGCGCCAGCAGTGAGCCGGATCGACAGGGGTTTTTTGAGCATGGCTACACCTTC.